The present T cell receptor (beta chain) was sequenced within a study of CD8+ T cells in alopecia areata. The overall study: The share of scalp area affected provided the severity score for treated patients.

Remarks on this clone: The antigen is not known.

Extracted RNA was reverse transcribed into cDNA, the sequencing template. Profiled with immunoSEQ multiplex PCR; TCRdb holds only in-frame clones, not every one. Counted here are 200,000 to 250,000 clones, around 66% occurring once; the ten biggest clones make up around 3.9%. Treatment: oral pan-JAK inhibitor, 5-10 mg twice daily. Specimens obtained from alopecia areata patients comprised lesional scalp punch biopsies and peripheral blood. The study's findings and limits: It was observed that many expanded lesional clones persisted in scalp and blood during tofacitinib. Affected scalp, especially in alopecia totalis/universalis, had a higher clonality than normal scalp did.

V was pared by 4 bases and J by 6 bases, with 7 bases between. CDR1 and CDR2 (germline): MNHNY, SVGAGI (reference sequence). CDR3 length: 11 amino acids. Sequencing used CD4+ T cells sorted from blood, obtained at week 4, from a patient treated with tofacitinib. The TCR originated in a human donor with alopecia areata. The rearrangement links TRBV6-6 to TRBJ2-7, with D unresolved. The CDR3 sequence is CASSLDREQYF. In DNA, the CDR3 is TGTGCCAGCAGTTTAGATCGCGAGCAGTACTTC.